This T cell receptor (beta chain) was sequenced in a study of graft-versus-host responses after intestinal transplantation. Study findings and constraints: Detected in recipient marrow were GvH clones, some of which were first observed in ileum or blood.

Some clones are missing from TCRdb's copy, which holds only in-frame ones; the method was immunoSEQ multiplex PCR. The profile covers 70,000 or so clones, with over 75% appearing a single time and 0.35% to 0.4% taken by the ten largest. This clone was counted a few times. Its antigen remains unknown. CDR1 and CDR2 (germline): MDHEN, SYDVKM. CDR3 length: 11 amino acids. The V and J ends lost 8 bases and 8 bases respectively, with 12 bases between them. Specimen: unstimulated CD4+ T cells sorted from spleen or lymph node cells, collected before transplant. The receptor was derived from a human donor who was the organ donor for an intestinal transplant. The rearrangement links TRBV28 to TRBJ1-2, with D perhaps matching TRBD1 (6 bases). The CDR3 sequence is CASEGDRGYTF. For the CDR3, the DNA is TGTGCCAGCGAGGGGGATCGGGGCTACACCTTC.